This T cell receptor (beta chain) is drawn from a study of blood T cell repertoires in COVID-19 (dated by TCRdb to 2019 to 2021). Study-wide context: The collaborator samples originated in the United States, Italy and Spain and spanned the acute and convalescent phases of COVID-19. The prospective study material was composed of cDNA or gDNA derived from T cells, B-cell-depleted T cells, or PBMCs. The dataset comprised deeply sampled blood TCRbeta repertoires from subjects exposed to, actively infected with, or recovered from COVID-19. The repertoires were released in a freely available public database meant as a resource for research on the immune response to SARS-CoV-2. The samples were drawn from two sources: the first 160 participants of the ongoing ImmuneRACE study, and fewer than 1,500 subjects contributed by 6 global collaborators. Nearly every sample came with metadata listing a de-identified subject ID, COVID-19 status, age in years and sex. Where available, HLA class I and class II types were taken from metadata supplied by the sample provider and were not determined by assay-based typing. Results and caveats for the whole study, not just this receptor: The quantity of clinical and demographic metadata differed by source and by participant and was supplied without curation.

The CDR3, cysteine through phenylalanine, is 15 amino acids long. This entry keeps only the CDR3 DNA: 45 bases, framed from base 1. Sequences SGHRS (CDR1) and YFSETQ (CDR2) are obtained from the germline V gene. One collaborating source in Seattle enrolled patients while the patients were actively infected and followed the patients over time throughout the course of disease. Each collaborating institution followed its own protocols to collect whole blood in K2EDTA tubes. For TCRbeta analysis, collaborator samples were shipped as frozen whole blood, as isolated PBMCs, or as DNA extracted from either sample type. The immunoSEQ Assay, a bias-controlled multiplex PCR, was used to amplify TCRbeta CDR3 regions from genomic DNA. Regarding the original processing steps: Within the assay, amplification of reference gene primers was used to estimate how many nucleated cells each sample contained. Sequence reads were collapsed and filtered to measure the absolute abundance of every unique TCRbeta CDR3 rearrangement. For each sample, productive Simpson clonality was calculated as the square root of Simpson's diversity index over productive rearrangements. Here the immuneACCESS table is served through TCRdb, limited to in-frame sequences with V and J called. Missing clones are a known gap in these copies; in checked studies unresolved V genes cover under half, and the rest lacks a known reason. V and J calls and clone size are as listed in that table; D and trimming were resolved from the DNA. The sample table contains around 270,000 clones; only one count was recorded for approximately 85% of them. The ten largest make up 0.85% to 1% of the sample.

A word on this clone: Its antigen specificity is not known. A read error may produce the germline difference seen at one junction end. Other nucleotide sequences in the sample specify the same CDR3.

Here the chain combines TRBV5-1 and TRBJ2-2; a confident D gene designation cannot be given. The sequence was obtained from a human donor with COVID-19, enrolled during active disease. The donor label of this sample is uncertain. Sequencing used peripheral blood. The DNA sequence is as follows: TGCGCTAGCAGCTTGGGCGTACCGAACACCGGGGAGCTGTTTTTT. It codes for CASSLGVPNTGELFF.